A selection of T cell receptor beta chains follows, all from one sample in a study of shared clonotypes between healthy human individuals. Libraries were prepared by immunoSEQ multiplex PCR; TCRdb keeps only in-frame clonotypes and omits some of them. Found here are about 1.9 million clones, 85% to 95% of them singletons; the top ten hold over 1.5%. Input material: naive CD8+ T cells from PBMCs. The receptors stem from a man aged 18 to 30 in good health. Some clones in this sample may be carry-over from other donors' samples. CDR3s include the opening cysteine and the closing phenylalanine or tryptophan. The D gene is left open where the match is weak. Clone size is shown for a subset of rows, as once, few, many or a class of expanded clone.

>.|TRBJ2-7|TRBV28|TRBD1
CASSIGQGPYEQYF
TGTGCCAGCAGTATAGGACAGGGACCCTACGAGCAGTACTTC
>.|TRBJ2-7|TRBV28|.
CASSLLRYEQYF
TGTGCCAGCAGTCTCCTGAGATACGAGCAGTACTTC
>.|TRBJ2-1|TRBV29-1|.
CSVEGQSSYNEQFF
TGCAGCGTTGAAGGGCAAAGCTCCTACAATGAGCAGTTCTTC
>.|TRBJ1-2|TRBV6-5|.
CASSPTEAYGYTF
TGTGCCAGCAGCCCCACAGAAGCCTATGGCTACACCTTC
>.|TRBJ2-7|TRBV11-2|TRBD2
CASSLHLAGPYEQYF
TGTGCCAGCAGCTTACATCTAGCGGGACCTTACGAGCAGTACTTC
>.|TRBJ1-2|TRBV6-5|.
CASSYTGYYGYTF
TGTGCCAGCAGTTACACAGGTTACTATGGCTACACCTTC
>.|TRBJ2-7|TRBV27|.
CASRLVERRAEQYF
TGTGCCAGCAGGCTCGTGGAGCGGCGGGCCGAGCAGTACTTC
>.|TRBJ1-2|TRBV27|.
CASSITQHRDGYTF
TGTGCCAGCAGTATCACTCAACACAGGGACGGCTACACCTTC
>.|TRBJ2-7|TRBV6-1|TRBD2
CAIRDASGSRYEQYF
TGTGCCATCAGGGACGCTAGCGGGAGTCGCTACGAGCAGTACTTC
>.|TRBJ2-2|TRBV13|TRBD1
CASSLETGGMAGELFF
TGTGCCAGCAGCCTCGAGACAGGGGGGATGGCCGGGGAGCTGTTTTTT
>.|TRBJ2-3|TRBV11-2|.
CASSLLLGADTQYF
TGTGCCAGCAGCCTTCTTTTGGGGGCAGATACGCAGTATTTT
>.|TRBJ2-2|TRBV19|.
CASSIRRSNANTGELFF
TGTGCCAGTAGTATAAGGCGGAGTAACGCGAACACCGGGGAGCTGTTTTTT
>.|TRBJ1-3|TRBV28|TRBD1
CASSDRGRAISGNTIYF
TGTGCCAGCAGCGACAGGGGGAGAGCAATTTCTGGAAACACCATATATTTT
>.|TRBJ1-2|TRBV6-1|TRBD1
CASGDRGLDNYGYTF
TGTGCCAGCGGGGACAGGGGGCTGGATAACTATGGCTACACCTTC
>.|TRBJ1-1|TRBV30|TRBD1
CAWSVPRGRHLNTEAFF
TGTGCCTGGAGTGTACCCAGGGGGCGACACCTTAACACTGAAGCTTTCTTT
>.|TRBJ1-3|TRBV19|.
CASSRDESSGNTIYF
TGTGCCAGTAGTCGTGACGAGTCCTCTGGAAACACCATATATTTT
>once|TRBJ2-6|TRBV7-9|.
CASTSVSGANVLTF
TGTGCCAGCACCTCCGTCTCTGGGGCCAACGTCCTGACTTTC